This is a list of T cell receptor beta chains from one sample in a study of blood T cell repertoires in COVID-19. Clones were sequenced by immunoSEQ multiplex PCR, and TCRdb holds only the in-frame ones, with some missing. The sample consists of about 250,000 clones, roughly four fifths of them appearing once. The sample comprised peripheral blood. Every receptor here comes from a man in his fifties or sixties with active or convalescent COVID-19. The CDR3 runs from the conserved cysteine through the conserved F or W. The D gene is left open where the match is weak. Only some rows state a clone size, as once, few, many or a class for expanded clones.

abundance: .; v_gene: TRBV15; j_gene: TRBJ2-5; d_gene: .; CDR3nt: TGTGCCACCAGCCCTGGGCACGGGGAAGAGACCCAGTACTTC; CDR3aa: CATSPGHGEETQYF
abundance: .; v_gene: TRBV7-2; j_gene: TRBJ2-3; d_gene: TRBD2; CDR3nt: TGTGCCAGCAGCTTAATGGGGGGGATAGATACGCAGTATTTT; CDR3aa: CASSLMGGIDTQYF
abundance: .; v_gene: TRBV6-1; j_gene: TRBJ2-7; d_gene: TRBD2; CDR3nt: TGTGCCAGCAGTGCAAGGACTAGCGGCTTTATGAGCTCCTACGAGCAGTACTTC; CDR3aa: CASSARTSGFMSSYEQYF
abundance: .; v_gene: TRBV6-5; j_gene: TRBJ1-2; d_gene: .; CDR3nt: TGTGCCAGCAGATTACAGCCCGGGGGGGCCGACACCTTC; CDR3aa: CASRLQPGGADTF
abundance: .; v_gene: TRBV28; j_gene: TRBJ1-6; d_gene: TRBD1; CDR3nt: TGTGCCAGCAGTTCTTTCGGGACAGGCAATTCACCCCTCCACTTT; CDR3aa: CASSSFGTGNSPLHF
abundance: .; v_gene: TRBV6-5; j_gene: TRBJ2-7; d_gene: TRBD1; CDR3nt: TGTGCCAGCAGGTGGACAGGGACCTACGAGCAGTACTTC; CDR3aa: CASRWTGTYEQYF
abundance: .; v_gene: TRBV5-6; j_gene: TRBJ1-5; d_gene: .; CDR3nt: TGTGCCAGCGCCATGGCGGGGGGTCAGCCCCAGCATTTT; CDR3aa: CASAMAGGQPQHF
abundance: few; v_gene: TRBV12-1; j_gene: TRBJ1-4; d_gene: .; CDR3nt: TGTGCCAGCAGCCCCTGGACAGGGTTCCCTCCAACTAATGAAAAACTGTTTTTT; CDR3aa: CASSPWTGFPPTNEKLFF
abundance: .; v_gene: TRBV5-4; j_gene: TRBJ1-2; d_gene: TRBD1; CDR3nt: TGTGCCAGCAGCGGGGACAGAAACTATGGCTACACCTTC; CDR3aa: CASSGDRNYGYTF
abundance: .; v_gene: TRBV11-2; j_gene: TRBJ1-1; d_gene: .; CDR3nt: TGTGCCAGCAGCTTAGAGAGATTGAACACTGAAGCTTTCTTT; CDR3aa: CASSLERLNTEAFF
abundance: .; v_gene: TRBV28; j_gene: TRBJ2-5; d_gene: .; CDR3nt: TGTGCCAGCAGTCCTGGACTTCCGGGGGAGACCCAGTACTTC; CDR3aa: CASSPGLPGETQYF
abundance: .; v_gene: TRBV6-5; j_gene: TRBJ2-3; d_gene: .; CDR3nt: TGTGCCAGCAATCTGACAGTCACAGATACGCAGTATTTT; CDR3aa: CASNLTVTDTQYF
abundance: few; v_gene: TRBV7-2; j_gene: TRBJ2-6; d_gene: .; CDR3nt: TGTGCCAGCAGCCCGACAGTATCTGGGGCCAACGTCCTGACTTTC; CDR3aa: CASSPTVSGANVLTF
abundance: once; v_gene: TRBV30; j_gene: TRBJ1-5; d_gene: .; CDR3nt: TGTGCCTGGAGTGTGACAGCCCATCAGCCCCAGCATTTT; CDR3aa: CAWSVTAHQPQHF
abundance: .; v_gene: TRBV19; j_gene: TRBJ1-1; d_gene: .; CDR3nt: TGTGCCAGTAGTTCCCTACTTTTGAACACTGAAGCTTTCTTT; CDR3aa: CASSSLLLNTEAFF
abundance: .; v_gene: TRBV28; j_gene: TRBJ1-2; d_gene: TRBD1; CDR3nt: TGTGCCAGCAGCCTTACAGGGGGAGGCTATGGCTACACCTTC; CDR3aa: CASSLTGGGYGYTF
abundance: .; v_gene: TRBV6-5; j_gene: TRBJ2-1; d_gene: .; CDR3nt: TGTGCCAGCAGTTACTCGTCGAGTAATGAGCAGTTCTTC; CDR3aa: CASSYSSSNEQFF
abundance: .; v_gene: TRBV11-1; j_gene: TRBJ2-5; d_gene: .; CDR3nt: TGTGCCAGCAGCATCGGTGGTGGAGGGGCCCAGTACTTC; CDR3aa: CASSIGGGGAQYF
abundance: .; v_gene: TRBV4-1; j_gene: TRBJ2-7; d_gene: TRBD1; CDR3nt: TGCGCCAGCAGCCAAGACGGACAGGGTCGCTTCGGGGAGCAGTACTTC; CDR3aa: CASSQDGQGRFGEQYF
abundance: .; v_gene: TRBV9; j_gene: TRBJ2-1; d_gene: .; CDR3nt: TGTGCCAGCAGCGTCTCGCGGAACAATGAGCAGTTCTTC; CDR3aa: CASSVSRNNEQFF
abundance: .; v_gene: TRBV5-4; j_gene: TRBJ2-3; d_gene: TRBD2; CDR3nt: TGTGCCAGCAGCTTGGGACTAGCGGGGGGCACAGATACGCAGTATTTT; CDR3aa: CASSLGLAGGTDTQYF
abundance: .; v_gene: TRBV5-1; j_gene: TRBJ1-2; d_gene: TRBD1; CDR3nt: TGCGCCAGCAGCCCAGGACAGGGAGGCCATGGCTACACCTTC; CDR3aa: CASSPGQGGHGYTF
abundance: .; v_gene: TRBV6-5; j_gene: TRBJ1-3; d_gene: TRBD1; CDR3nt: TGTGCCAGCACAAGACAGGGAAATGGAAACACCATATATTTT; CDR3aa: CASTRQGNGNTIYF
abundance: once; v_gene: TRBV4-2; j_gene: TRBJ2-2; d_gene: TRBD1; CDR3nt: TGTGCCAGCAGCCAAGGGGACAGGGAGAACACCGGGGAGCTGTTTTTT; CDR3aa: CASSQGDRENTGELFF